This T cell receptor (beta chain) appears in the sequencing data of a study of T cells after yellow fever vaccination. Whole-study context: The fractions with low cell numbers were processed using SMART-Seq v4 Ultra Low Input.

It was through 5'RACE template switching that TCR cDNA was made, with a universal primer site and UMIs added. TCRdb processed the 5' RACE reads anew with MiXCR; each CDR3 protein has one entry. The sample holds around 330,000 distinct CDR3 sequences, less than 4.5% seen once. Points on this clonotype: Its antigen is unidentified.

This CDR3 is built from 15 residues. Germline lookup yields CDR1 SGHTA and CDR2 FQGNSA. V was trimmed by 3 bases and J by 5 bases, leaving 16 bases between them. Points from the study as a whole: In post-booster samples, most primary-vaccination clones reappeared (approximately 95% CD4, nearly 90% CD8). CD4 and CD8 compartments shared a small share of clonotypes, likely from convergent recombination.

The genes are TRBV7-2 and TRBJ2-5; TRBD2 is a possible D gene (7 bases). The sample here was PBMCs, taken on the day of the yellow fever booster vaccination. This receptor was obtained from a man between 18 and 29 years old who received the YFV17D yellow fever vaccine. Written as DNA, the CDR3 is TGTGCCAGCAGCTTTTTCGGGGGGCTGGGGGAGACCCAGTACTTC. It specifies CASSFFGGLGETQYF. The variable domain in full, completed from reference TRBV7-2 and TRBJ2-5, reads GAGVSQSPSNKVTEKGKDVELRCDPISGHTALYWYRQSLGQGLEFLIYFQGNSAPDKSGLPSDRFSAERTGGSVSTLTIQRTQQEDSAVYLCASSFFGGLGETQYFGPGTRLLVL.